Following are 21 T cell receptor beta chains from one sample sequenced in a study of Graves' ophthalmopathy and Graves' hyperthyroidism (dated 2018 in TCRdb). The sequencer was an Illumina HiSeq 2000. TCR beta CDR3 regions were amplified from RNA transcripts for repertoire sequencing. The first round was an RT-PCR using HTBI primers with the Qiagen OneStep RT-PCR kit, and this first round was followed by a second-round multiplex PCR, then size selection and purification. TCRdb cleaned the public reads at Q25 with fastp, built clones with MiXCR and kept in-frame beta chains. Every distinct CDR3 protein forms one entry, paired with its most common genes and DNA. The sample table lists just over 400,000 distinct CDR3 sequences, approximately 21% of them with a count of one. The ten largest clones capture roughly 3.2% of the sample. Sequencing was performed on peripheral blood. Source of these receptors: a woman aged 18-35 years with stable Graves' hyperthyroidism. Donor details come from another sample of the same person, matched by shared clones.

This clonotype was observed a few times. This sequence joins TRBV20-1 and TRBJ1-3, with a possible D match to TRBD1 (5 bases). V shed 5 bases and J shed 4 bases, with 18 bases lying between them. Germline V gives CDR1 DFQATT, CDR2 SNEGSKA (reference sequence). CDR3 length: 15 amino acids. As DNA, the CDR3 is TGCAGTGCTGGCACGGGGCGGGGATTCGGAAACACCATATATTTT. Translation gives CSAGTGRGFGNTIYF.

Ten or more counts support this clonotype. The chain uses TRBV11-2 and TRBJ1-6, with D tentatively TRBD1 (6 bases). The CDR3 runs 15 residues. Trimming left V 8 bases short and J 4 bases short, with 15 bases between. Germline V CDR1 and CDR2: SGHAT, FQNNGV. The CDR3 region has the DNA TGTGCCAGCGCTTTGACAGGATCATATAATTCACCCCTCCACTTT. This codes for CASALTGSYNSPLHF. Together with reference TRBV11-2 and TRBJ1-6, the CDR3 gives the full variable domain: EAGVAQSPRYKIIEKRQSVAFWCNPISGHATLYWYQQILGQGPKLLIQFQNNGVVDDSQLPKDRFSAERLKGVDSTLKIQPAKLEDSAVYLCASALTGSYNSPLHFGNGTRLTVT.

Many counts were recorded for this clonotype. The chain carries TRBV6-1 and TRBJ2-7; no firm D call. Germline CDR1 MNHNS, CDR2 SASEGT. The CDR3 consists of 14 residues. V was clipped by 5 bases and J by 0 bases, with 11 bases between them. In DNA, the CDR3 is TGTGCCAGCAGTCAACTGATTAGCTCCTACGAGCAGTACTTC. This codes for CASSQLISSYEQYF.

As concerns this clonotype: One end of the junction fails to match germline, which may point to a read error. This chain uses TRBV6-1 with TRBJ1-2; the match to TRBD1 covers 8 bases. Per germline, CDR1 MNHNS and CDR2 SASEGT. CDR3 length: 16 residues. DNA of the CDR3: TGTGCCAGCAGACGACAGGGGTCAATATCGAACTATGGTTACACCTTC. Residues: CASRRQGSISNYGYTF.

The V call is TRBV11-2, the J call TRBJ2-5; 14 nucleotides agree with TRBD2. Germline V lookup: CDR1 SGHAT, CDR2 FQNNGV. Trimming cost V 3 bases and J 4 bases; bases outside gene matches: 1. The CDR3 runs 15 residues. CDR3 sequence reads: CASSLTSGRAETQYF. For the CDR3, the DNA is TGTGCCAGCAGCTTGACTAGCGGGAGGGCAGAGACCCAGTACTTC.

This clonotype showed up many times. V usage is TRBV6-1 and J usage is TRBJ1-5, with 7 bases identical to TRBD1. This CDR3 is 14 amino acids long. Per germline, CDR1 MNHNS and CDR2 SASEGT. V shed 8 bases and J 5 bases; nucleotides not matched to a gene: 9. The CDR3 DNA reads TGTGCCAGCCTATCGTACAGGGGACATCAGCCCCAGCATTTT. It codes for CASLSYRGHQPQHF.

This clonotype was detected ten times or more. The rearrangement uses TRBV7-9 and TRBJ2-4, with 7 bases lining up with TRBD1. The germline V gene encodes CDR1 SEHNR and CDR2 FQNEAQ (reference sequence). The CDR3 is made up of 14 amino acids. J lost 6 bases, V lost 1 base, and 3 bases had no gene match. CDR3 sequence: CASSLEGAGNIQYF. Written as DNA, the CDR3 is TGTGCCAGCAGCTTAGAGGGGGCAGGAAACATTCAGTACTTC.

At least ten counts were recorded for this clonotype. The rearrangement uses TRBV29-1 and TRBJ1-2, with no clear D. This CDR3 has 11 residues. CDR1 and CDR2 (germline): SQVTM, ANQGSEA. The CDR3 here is CVGGENYGYTF. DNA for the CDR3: TGCGTCGGCGGGGAAAACTATGGCTACACCTTC.

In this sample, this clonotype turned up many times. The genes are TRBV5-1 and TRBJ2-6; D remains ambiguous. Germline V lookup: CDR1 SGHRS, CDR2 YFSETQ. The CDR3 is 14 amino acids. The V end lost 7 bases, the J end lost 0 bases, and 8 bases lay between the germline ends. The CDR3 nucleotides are TGCGCCAGCGGGGATAGCTCTGGGGCCAACGTCCTGACTTTC. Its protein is CASGDSSGANVLTF.

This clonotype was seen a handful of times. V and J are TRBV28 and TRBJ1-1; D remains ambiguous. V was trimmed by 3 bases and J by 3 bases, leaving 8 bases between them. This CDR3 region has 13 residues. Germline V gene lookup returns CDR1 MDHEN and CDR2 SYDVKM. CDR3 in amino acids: CASSFMGYTEAFF. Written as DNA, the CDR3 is TGTGCCAGCAGTTTTATGGGGTACACTGAAGCTTTCTTT.

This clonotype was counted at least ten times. This chain's CDR3 is CASGTGGNYEQYF. CDR3 in DNA: TGTGCCAGCGGAACGGGGGGCAACTACGAGCAGTACTTC. The J gene is TRBJ2-7, the V gene TRBV12-3 or TRBV12-4, with a possible D match to TRBD2 (7 bases). The ends were cut back, 8 bases at V and 3 bases at J, with 14 bases in the middle. The CDR3 extends over 13 amino acids.

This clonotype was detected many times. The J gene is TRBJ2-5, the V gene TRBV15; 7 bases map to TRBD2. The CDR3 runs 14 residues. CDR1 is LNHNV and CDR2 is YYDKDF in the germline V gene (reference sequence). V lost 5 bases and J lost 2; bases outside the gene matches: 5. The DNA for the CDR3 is TGTGCCACCAGCGCCGGGAGGACTCAAGAGACCCAGTACTTC. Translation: CATSAGRTQETQYF.

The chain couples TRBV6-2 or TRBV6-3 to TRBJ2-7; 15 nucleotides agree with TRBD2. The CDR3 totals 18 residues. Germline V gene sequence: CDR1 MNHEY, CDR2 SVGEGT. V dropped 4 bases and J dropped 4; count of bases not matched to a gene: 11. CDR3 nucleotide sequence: TGTGCCAGCAGTTCCTGGACTAGCGGGAGGGCAAGGGATTACGAGCAGTACTTC. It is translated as CASSSWTSGRARDYEQYF.

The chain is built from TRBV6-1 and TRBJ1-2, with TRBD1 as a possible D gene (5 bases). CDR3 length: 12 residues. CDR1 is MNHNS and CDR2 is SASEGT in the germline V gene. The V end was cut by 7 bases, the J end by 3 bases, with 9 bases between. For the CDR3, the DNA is TGTGCCAGCACGTGGGGGGACTATGGCTACACCTTC. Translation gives CASTWGDYGYTF.

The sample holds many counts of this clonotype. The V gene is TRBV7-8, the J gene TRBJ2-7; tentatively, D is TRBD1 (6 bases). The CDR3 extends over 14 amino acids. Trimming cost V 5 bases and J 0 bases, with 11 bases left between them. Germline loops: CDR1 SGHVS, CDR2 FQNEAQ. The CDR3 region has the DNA TGTGCCAGCAGCCCTGGACAGTACTCCTACGAGCAGTACTTC. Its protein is CASSPGQYSYEQYF.

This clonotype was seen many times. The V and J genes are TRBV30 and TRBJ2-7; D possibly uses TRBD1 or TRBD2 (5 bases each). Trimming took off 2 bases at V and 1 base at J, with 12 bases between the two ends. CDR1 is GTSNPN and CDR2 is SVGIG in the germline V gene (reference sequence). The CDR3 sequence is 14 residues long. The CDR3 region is CAWSPGASSYEQYF. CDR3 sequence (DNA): TGTGCCTGGAGTCCCGGGGCTAGTTCCTACGAGCAGTACTTC.

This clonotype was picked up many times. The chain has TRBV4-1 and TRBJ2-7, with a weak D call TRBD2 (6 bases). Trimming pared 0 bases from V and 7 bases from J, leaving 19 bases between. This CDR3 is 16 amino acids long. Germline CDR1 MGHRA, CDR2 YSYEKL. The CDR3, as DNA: TGCGCCAGCAGCCAAGAGGTAATAGCGGACCAATGTGAGCAGTACTTC. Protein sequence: CASSQEVIADQCEQYF.

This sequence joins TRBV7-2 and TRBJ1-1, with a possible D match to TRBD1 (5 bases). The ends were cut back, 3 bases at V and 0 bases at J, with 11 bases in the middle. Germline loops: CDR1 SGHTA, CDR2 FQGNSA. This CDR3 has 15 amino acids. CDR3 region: CASSFDSNMNTEAFF. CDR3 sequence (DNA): TGTGCCAGCAGCTTCGACAGCAACATGAACACTGAAGCTTTCTTT.

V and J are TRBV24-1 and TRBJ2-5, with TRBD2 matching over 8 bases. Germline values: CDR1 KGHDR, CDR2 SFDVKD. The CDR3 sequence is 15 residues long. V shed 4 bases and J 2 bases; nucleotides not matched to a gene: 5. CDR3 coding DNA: TGTGCCACCAGTGACAGACTAGCGAAACAAGAGACCCAGTACTTC. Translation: CATSDRLAKQETQYF.

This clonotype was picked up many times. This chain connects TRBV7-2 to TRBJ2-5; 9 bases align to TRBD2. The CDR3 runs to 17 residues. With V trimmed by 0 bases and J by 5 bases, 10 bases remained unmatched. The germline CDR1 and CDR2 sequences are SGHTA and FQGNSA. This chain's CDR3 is CASSLAGLAEVGETQYF. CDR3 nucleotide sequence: TGTGCCAGCAGCTTAGCGGGACTAGCCGAGGTGGGGGAGACCCAGTACTTC.

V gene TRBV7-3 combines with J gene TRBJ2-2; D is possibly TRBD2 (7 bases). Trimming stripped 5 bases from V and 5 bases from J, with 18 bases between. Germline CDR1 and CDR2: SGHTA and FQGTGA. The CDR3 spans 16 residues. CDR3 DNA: TGTGCCAGCAGCGCGGGGGCGGGCCCGGGTACCGGGGAGCTGTTTTTT. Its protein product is CASSAGAGPGTGELFF.